Listed below are T cell receptor beta chains from one sample, sequenced in a study of shared clonotypes between healthy human individuals. Data came from immunoSEQ multiplex PCR; TCRdb stores just in-frame clones and leaves some out. The sample records some 2 million clones, about 95% being singletons. The sequenced sample consisted of naive CD8+ T cells sorted from blood. The source of these receptors is a man between 18 and 35 years old in good health. Both conserved end residues are trimmed from each CDR3. Fields, in order: CDR3 protein, V gene, J gene, clone size. Part of the rows lack a size; the others show once, few, many or a class for expanded clones.

ASSLMDGNTEAF	TRBV28	TRBJ1-1	NA
ASSVEGTSVHEQF	TRBV9	TRBJ2-1	NA
ASSSVFSPFPYEQY	TRBV7-8	TRBJ2-7	NA
ASSIFSLNTEAF	TRBV19	TRBJ1-1	NA
ASSLGHAFEQY	TRBV27	TRBJ2-7	NA
ASSYSGVGGEAF	TRBV6-5	TRBJ1-1	NA
ASSFGGANVLT	TRBV11-2	TRBJ2-6	NA
ATVRLAGGGGDEQF	TRBV27	TRBJ2-1	NA
ASSVRGDYEQY	TRBV6-4	TRBJ2-7	NA
AWRHLAVGNTEAF	TRBV30	TRBJ1-1	NA
ASSFRGSSYNEQF	TRBV27	TRBJ2-1	NA
ASSEPPDSTYEQY	TRBV6-1	TRBJ2-7	NA
ASSPSWGNQPQH	TRBV6-5	TRBJ1-5	NA
ASSYLRAAGGLNTGELF	TRBV27	TRBJ2-2	NA
ASSFVGRTEAF	TRBV28	TRBJ1-1	NA
ASRPSPSGGSNQPQH	TRBV27	TRBJ1-5	NA
ASSYEGNGGETQY	TRBV6-5	TRBJ2-5	NA
ASSVTNEQF	TRBV10-2	TRBJ2-1	NA
ASSLDTGVRYNEQF	TRBV7-9	TRBJ2-1	NA
ASSSNGVNTEAF	TRBV9	TRBJ1-1	NA
ASSFPGWEETQY	TRBV7-2	TRBJ2-5	NA
ASSLDPGFAYEQY	TRBV7-8	TRBJ2-7	NA
ASSLGGWDNWRGAF	TRBV27	TRBJ1-1	NA
ASSQEAWVDGELF	TRBV4-3	TRBJ2-2	NA
ASSLSYGHLSYEQY	TRBV27	TRBJ2-7	NA
ARLAADQETQY	TRBV2	TRBJ2-5	NA
ASSRGLAGNTGELF	TRBV7-8	TRBJ2-2	NA
ASSNLGMNTEAF	TRBV6-6	TRBJ1-1	NA
ASRAGTGGRGGSNQPQH	TRBV27	TRBJ1-5	NA
ASSSSGRAYNEQF	TRBV13	TRBJ2-1	NA
ASSFIPLAHEQY	TRBV27	TRBJ2-7	NA
ASREPGLAGEQY	TRBV19	TRBJ2-7	once
ASSLLTGEGSYEQY	TRBV27	TRBJ2-7	NA
ASSVEDRGTDTQY	TRBV9	TRBJ2-3	NA
ASSFGGTGEAGANVLT	TRBV5-1	TRBJ2-6	NA
ASSLGWGGNTIY	TRBV5-6	TRBJ1-3	NA
ASSSGTAINYGYT	TRBV6-5	TRBJ1-2	few
ASSSFGAVAYNEQF	TRBV7-2	TRBJ2-1	once
ASSLVEQETQY	TRBV7-9	TRBJ2-5	NA
ASSLGRGGYQPQH	TRBV28	TRBJ1-5	NA
ASSVGFELTYEQY	TRBV9	TRBJ2-7	NA
ASSIASSNEQY	TRBV19	TRBJ2-7	NA
ASSYVGSTDTQY	TRBV6-5	TRBJ2-3	NA
ASSLLPDTQY	TRBV5-6	TRBJ2-3	once
ASSSRSVETQY	TRBV7-8	TRBJ2-5	NA
ASSLGQNQPQH	TRBV27	TRBJ1-5	NA
ASSLGGGSHEQY	TRBV13	TRBJ2-7	NA
ASSNRDWGVDTQY	TRBV2	TRBJ2-3	NA
ASSKDRGTDSNQPQH	TRBV21-1	TRBJ1-5	NA